Below are 32 T cell receptor beta chains sequenced from a single sample in a study of PD-L1 blockade in urothelial cancer. Clones were read by immunoSEQ multiplex PCR, and TCRdb kept only the in-frame ones, dropping some. The sample has tens of thousands of clones; more than 75% are singletons. Time point meaning: pretreatment peripheral blood. The sequenced sample was PBMCs, obtained around atezolizumab (anti-PD-L1) treatment. The receptor set was obtained from a man aged 55 to 69 with urothelial cancer.

This clone appeared once. The gene calls are TRBV5-1 and TRBJ1-1, with unresolved D. The V end lost 2 bases, the J end lost 3 bases, and 14 bases lay between the germline ends. This CDR3 spans 15 amino acids. Germline-derived CDR1 and CDR2 are SGHRS and YFSETQ. The CDR3 sequence is CASSLVYGWHTEAFF. CDR3 coding DNA: TGCGCCAGCAGCTTAGTATACGGGTGGCACACTGAAGCTTTCTTT.

The genes are TRBV4-1 and TRBJ1-4; 8 nucleotides line up with TRBD1. V was clipped by 3 bases and J by 7 bases; unmatched bases: 7. The CDR3 totals 15 residues. The germline V gene encodes CDR1 MGHRA and CDR2 YSYEKL. Here the CDR3 reads CASSHTGTGGEKLFF. For the CDR3, the DNA is TGCGCCAGCAGCCATACCGGGACAGGAGGTGAAAAACTGTTTTTT.

The V gene is TRBV5-1, the J gene TRBJ2-7; 7 bases fit TRBD1. Germline lookup yields CDR1 SGHRS and CDR2 YFSETQ. The length of the CDR3 is 14 residues. J lost 5 bases, V lost 3 bases, and 8 bases had no gene match. The CDR3 reads CASSSQGYVNEQYF. CDR3 bases: TGCGCCAGCAGCTCACAGGGGTACGTGAACGAGCAGTACTTC.

The chain links TRBV25-1 to TRBJ2-1, with TRBD1 matching 7 bases. V was pared by 6 bases and J by 16 bases, with 21 bases of the junction left unmatched. The CDR3 runs 15 residues. Germline V CDR1 and CDR2: MGHDK, SYGVNS. The CDR3 loop is CASSRAAGDGTDLFF. The CDR3 bases are TGTGCCAGCAGCCGCGCAGCCGGAGACGGGACAGACCTATTCTTC.

Here the CDR3 reads CATRGIRQDYEQYF. In DNA, the CDR3 is TGTGCCACGAGGGGAATAAGACAGGACTACGAGCAGTACTTC. The genes are TRBV10-3 and TRBJ2-7, with D perhaps matching TRBD1 (6 bases). The CDR3 runs 14 residues. Germline-derived CDR1 and CDR2 are ENHRY and SYGVKD. Trimming shortened V by 10 bases and J by 3 bases, and 19 bases separated the two germline ends.

The V call is TRBV6-7, the J call TRBJ2-1; 12 bases agree with TRBD2. TRBV6-7 falls under the ORF class, with uncertain function. This CDR3 is built from 16 residues. The J segment lost 4 bases and the V segment lost 6 bases, leaving 7 bases of the junction unmatched. This CDR3 is CASRQPGLAGYNEQFF. CDR3 nucleotide sequence: TGTGCCAGCAGGCAACCGGGACTAGCGGGTTACAATGAGCAGTTCTTC.

The rearrangement links TRBV5-1 to TRBJ2-1, with 10 bases identical to TRBD2. After removal of 3 bases from V and 4 bases from J, the junction contained 4 bases not matched to a gene. CDR1 SGHRS and CDR2 YFSETQ come from the germline V gene. The CDR3 covers 15 residues. The CDR3 DNA follows: TGCGCCAGCAGCTGGACTAGCGGAGATTACAATGAGCAGTTCTTC. Amino acid sequence: CASSWTSGDYNEQFF.

This rearrangement joins TRBV5-1 to TRBJ2-1, with 12 bases that match TRBD2. After removal of 0 bases from V and 3 bases from J, the junction contained 7 bases not matched to a gene. The CDR3 is 18 amino acids. The germline V gene encodes CDR1 SGHRS and CDR2 YFSETQ. CDR3 in amino acids: CASSLDSTSGRFYNEQFF. The CDR3 DNA follows: TGCGCCAGCAGCTTGGACTCGACTAGCGGGAGATTCTACAATGAGCAGTTCTTC.

The J gene is TRBJ2-1, the V gene TRBV13; a possible D gene is TRBD2 (7 bases). This CDR3 contains 15 residues. V lost 5 bases and J lost 5, with 16 bases in between. Germline loops: CDR1 PRHDT, CDR2 FYEKMQ (reference sequence). The CDR3 DNA sequence: TGTGCCAGCAGCCTACGGGGGGCACGAGACAATGAGCAGTTCTTC. It codes for CASSLRGARDNEQFF. Combining the CDR3 with reference TRBV13 and TRBJ2-1 gives the whole variable domain AAGVIQSPRHLIKEKRETATLKCYPIPRHDTVYWYQQGPGQDPQFLISFYEKMQSDKGSIPDRFSAQQFSDYHSELNMSSLELGDSALYFCASSLRGARDNEQFFGPGTRLTVL.

This chain joins TRBV27 and TRBJ2-3, with D perhaps matching TRBD1 (5 bases). The CDR3 runs 14 residues. V lost 3 bases to trimming and J lost 2 bases, with 9 bases between them. Per the germline V gene, CDR1 is MNHEY and CDR2 is SMNVEV (reference sequence). CDR3 loop: CASSFGASTDTQYF. In DNA form, the CDR3 reads TGTGCCAGCAGTTTTGGGGCGTCCACAGATACGCAGTATTTT.

J is TRBJ1-3 and V is TRBV5-1; D remains ambiguous. Trimming removed 7 bases at V and 1 base at J, with 9 bases between. This CDR3 contains 13 residues. Germline values: CDR1 SGHRS, CDR2 YFSETQ. The CDR3 is CASATVSGNTIYF. The CDR3 region has the DNA TGCGCCAGCGCTACGGTATCTGGAAACACCATATATTTT.

This clone is a singleton in its sample. The CDR3 loop reads CASSTGAGGETQYF. CDR3 in DNA: TGTGCCAGCAGTACCGGAGCGGGAGGAGAGACCCAGTACTTC. The chain combines TRBV6-6 with TRBJ2-5; TRBD2 matches 9 bases. Trimming removed 5 bases from V and 4 bases from J; junction bases left unmatched: 5. The germline V gene has CDR1 MNHNY and CDR2 SVGAGI (reference sequence). The CDR3 spans 14 residues.

The rearrangement uses TRBV7-2 and TRBJ1-3; D is uncertain. V shed 5 bases and J shed 7 bases, with 15 bases lying between them. This CDR3 is built from 14 residues. Per the germline V gene, CDR1 is SGHTA and CDR2 is FQGNSA. The CDR3 here is CASSLSSAGNTIYF. Here the CDR3 DNA reads TGTGCCAGCAGCCTTTCAAGCGCCGGGAACACCATATATTTT.

The table lists this clone with a few counts. The chain has TRBV6-4 and TRBJ2-1; D possibly corresponds to TRBD2 (6 bases). V shed 0 bases and J shed 6 bases, with 6 bases lying between them. This CDR3 has 13 residues. In germline, CDR1 is MRHNA, CDR2 SNTAGT. The CDR3 loop reads CASSDSGLNEQFF. Here the CDR3 DNA reads TGTGCCAGCAGTGACTCGGGACTCAATGAGCAGTTCTTC.

This clone was counted once. V is TRBV11-2 and J is TRBJ2-3; a possible D gene is TRBD1 (6 bases). Germline V gene lookup returns CDR1 SGHAT and CDR2 FQNNGV. The CDR3 is made up of 13 amino acids. Trimming left V 0 bases short and J 5 bases short, with 6 bases between. CDR3: CASSLDRGDTQYF. The CDR3 nucleotides are TGTGCCAGCAGCTTAGACAGGGGAGATACGCAGTATTTT.

This clone was observed a handful of times. V gene TRBV6-5 combines with J gene TRBJ2-3; D gene ambiguous. V lost 2 bases to trimming and J lost 0 bases, with 6 bases between them. Germline V lookup: CDR1 MNHEY, CDR2 SVGAGI. This CDR3 region has 14 residues. In DNA, the CDR3 is TGTGCCAGCAGTTACGGCGGTAGCACAGATACGCAGTATTTT. As protein: CASSYGGSTDTQYF.

The chain recombines TRBV15 with TRBJ2-6; D is unclear. There are 14 residues in the CDR3. CDR1 is LNHNV, CDR2 YYDKDF, per germline (reference sequence). V was pared by 4 bases and J by 2 bases, with 6 bases between. The CDR3 is CATSIQTGANVLTF. The CDR3 nucleotides are TGTGCCACCAGCATACAAACTGGGGCCAACGTCCTGACTTTC.

The chain is built from TRBV27 and TRBJ2-7; 10 bases are shared with TRBD1. Trimming removed 6 bases from V and 7 bases from J; junction bases left unmatched: 9. The CDR3 runs 14 residues. Germline-derived CDR1 and CDR2 are MNHEY and SMNVEV (reference sequence). The CDR3 coding sequence is TGTGCCAGCAGGTCGCGACAGGGGGCGCGAGAGCAGTACTTC. Protein product: CASRSRQGAREQYF.

The gene calls are TRBV4-1 and TRBJ2-5; weak D call: TRBD1 (5 bases). There are 19 residues in the CDR3. Trimming stripped 0 bases from V and 1 base from J, with 21 bases between. Germline V CDR1 and CDR2: MGHRA, YSYEKL. The CDR3 sequence is CASSQDQTWGGTAQETQYF. CDR3 in DNA: TGCGCCAGCAGCCAAGATCAGACATGGGGCGGTACGGCCCAAGAGACCCAGTACTTC.

The CDR3 sequence is CASSSGAPGTDTQYF. The DNA of the CDR3 is TGCGCCAGCAGTTCAGGGGCGCCTGGCACAGATACGCAGTATTTT. J is TRBJ2-3 and V is TRBV10-1; tentatively, D is TRBD1 (6 bases). This CDR3 is built from 15 residues. The V end was cut by 5 bases, the J end by 1 base, with 13 bases between. Germline V lookup: CDR1 WNHNN, CDR2 SYGVQD (reference sequence).

V and J are TRBV5-5 and TRBJ2-2; TRBD1 matches at 8 bases. Germline assignment: CDR1 SGHKS and CDR2 YYEKEE (reference sequence). Trimming took 4 bases from V and 4 from J; bases not matched to a gene: 6. This CDR3 contains 15 residues. The CDR3 here is CASSNRGRITGELFF. The CDR3 nucleotides read TGTGCCAGCAGCAACAGGGGGAGAATCACCGGGGAGCTGTTTTTT.

V gene TRBV7-9 combines with J gene TRBJ1-3, with TRBD1 as a possible D gene (6 bases). V shed 3 bases and J shed 0 bases, with 12 bases lying between them. The germline V gene has CDR1 SEHNR and CDR2 FQNEAQ (reference sequence). The CDR3 contains 16 residues. CDR3 in amino acids: CASSFTTGISGNTIYF. The CDR3 DNA reads as TGTGCCAGCAGCTTTACCACAGGGATCTCTGGAAACACCATATATTTT.

The chain carries TRBV7-9 and TRBJ2-7; the D is unclear. From germline, CDR1 is SEHNR and CDR2 FQNEAQ (reference sequence). This CDR3 is 17 amino acids long. Deletions cut 6 bases from V and 2 bases from J, with 23 bases between. CDR3 sequence reads: CASSAAAPGLLTYEQYF. The DNA for the CDR3 is TGTGCCAGCAGTGCTGCGGCCCCGGGTCTGCTCACCTACGAGCAGTACTTC.

The chain employs TRBV28 and TRBJ1-5; no reliable D call. The CDR3 consists of 16 residues. From germline, CDR1 is MDHEN and CDR2 SYDVKM. V was trimmed by 3 bases and J by 1 base, leaving 13 bases between them. CDR3 amino acids: CASSFAFAVSNQPQHF. CDR3 nucleotide sequence: TGTGCCAGCAGTTTTGCTTTTGCGGTCAGCAATCAGCCCCAGCATTTT.

The J gene is TRBJ1-2, the V gene TRBV30, with TRBD1 matching 10 bases. Germline V gene data show CDR1 as GTSNPN and CDR2 as SVGIG (reference sequence). This CDR3 contains 12 residues. V trimming: 4 bases; J trimming: 8 bases; junction bases outside the gene matches: 4. CDR3: CAWTGQGRGYTF. CDR3 in DNA: TGTGCCTGGACGGGACAGGGGAGAGGCTACACCTTC. The variable domain in full, with the rest retrieved from reference TRBV30 and TRBJ1-2, is SQTIHQWPATLVQPVGSPLSLECTVEGTSNPNLYWYRQAAGRGLQLLFYSVGIGQISSEVPQNLSASRPQDRQFILSSKKLLLSDSGFYLCAWTGQGRGYTFGSGTRLTVV.

V gene TRBV27 combines with J gene TRBJ2-7; 7 nucleotides line up with TRBD1. The CDR3 covers 15 residues. Germline V gene data show CDR1 as MNHEY and CDR2 as SMNVEV (reference sequence). V shed 1 base, J shed 3 bases, and the junction held 6 bases outside the gene matches. The CDR3 protein is CASSLLGQTRYEQYF. DNA for the CDR3: TGTGCCAGCAGTTTATTGGGACAGACCCGCTACGAGCAGTACTTC.

The rearrangement joins TRBV5-6 to TRBJ2-1; D remains unclear. The V and J ends lost 4 bases and 6 bases respectively, with 11 bases between them. This CDR3 has 13 amino acids. The germline gives CDR1 SGHDT, CDR2 YYEEEE. CDR3 coding DNA: TGTGCCAGCAGCACCTTCGGTGTCAATGAGCAGTTCTTC. As protein: CASSTFGVNEQFF.

The V gene is TRBV29-1, the J gene TRBJ1-1; TRBD1 aligns across 10 bases. The CDR3 runs to 15 residues. J lost 1 base, V lost 7 bases, and 9 bases had no gene match. Germline loops: CDR1 SQVTM, CDR2 ANQGSEA. This chain's CDR3 is CSGRDRGRGNTEAFF. Written as DNA, the CDR3 is TGCAGCGGCAGAGACAGGGGGCGGGGGAACACTGAAGCTTTCTTT.

The chain couples TRBV28 to TRBJ2-7, with TRBD1 matching over 8 bases. The CDR3 extends over 14 amino acids. Unmatched junction bases numbered 5, after V lost 4 bases and J lost 3 bases. Germline V gene data show CDR1 as MDHEN and CDR2 as SYDVKM. CDR3 sequence (DNA): TGTGCCAGCAGTTCCGCCGGGACAGGCTACGAGCAGTACTTC. It translates to CASSSAGTGYEQYF.

The genes are TRBV28 and TRBJ2-7; 10 positions match TRBD1. This CDR3 region has 18 residues. Germline V gene data show CDR1 as MDHEN and CDR2 as SYDVKM. V shed 7 bases, J shed 4 bases, and the junction held 19 bases outside the gene matches. CDR3 loop: CASIETPGQGKFNYEQYF. The CDR3 coding sequence is TGTGCCAGCATCGAAACCCCGGGACAGGGGAAATTTAATTACGAGCAGTACTTC.

The J gene is TRBJ2-4, the V gene TRBV19; 7 positions agree with TRBD1. CDR3 length: 15 amino acids. From germline, CDR1 is LNHDA and CDR2 SQIVND (reference sequence). Trimming removed 4 bases from V and 1 base from J; junction bases left unmatched: 4. CDR3 amino acids: CASSSPDRAKNIQYF. CDR3 coding DNA: TGTGCCAGTAGTAGCCCGGACAGGGCCAAAAACATTCAGTACTTC. Full variable domain (outside the CDR3, taken from reference TRBV19 and TRBJ2-4): DGGITQSPKYLFRKEGQNVTLSCEQNLNHDAMYWYRQDPGQGLRLIYYSQIVNDFQKGDIAEGYSVSREKKESFPLTVTSAQKNPTAFYLCASSSPDRAKNIQYFGAGTRLSVL.

The chain couples TRBV11-3 to TRBJ1-1; D is ambiguous. The V and J ends lost 2 bases and 0 bases respectively, with 10 bases between them. The V gene's germline CDR1 is SGHNT and CDR2 YENEEA. The CDR3 totals 15 residues. The CDR3 nucleotides are TGTGCCAGCAGCTTAACGGGGTTATTGAACACTGAAGCTTTCTTT. It yields the protein CASSLTGLLNTEAFF.